Each of the 31 T cell receptor beta chains below was sequenced from the same sample in a study of OX40 agonist ivuxolimab in advanced cancers. TCRdb's copy holds only in-frame clones and misses some; the assay was immunoSEQ multiplex PCR. The sample consists of around 86,000 clones, more than 85% of them appearing once. The sample here was CD4+ or CD8+ T cells sorted from blood, taken in a trial of the OX40 agonist ivuxolimab. These receptors came from an adult with an advanced solid tumor such as melanoma, head and neck, liver or kidney cancer.

This clone was seen only once. The chain has TRBV6-5 and TRBJ2-3; no clear D. CDR1 MNHEY and CDR2 SVGAGI come from the germline V gene. The CDR3 has 13 residues. The ends were cut back, 4 bases at V and 2 bases at J, with 7 bases in the middle. CDR3 nucleotide sequence: TGTGCCAGCAGTTGGACCAACACAGATACGCAGTATTTT. Residues: CASSWTNTDTQYF.

This chain connects TRBV25-1 to TRBJ1-2, with a possible D match to TRBD1 (5 bases). V was cut by 4 bases and J by 8 bases, with 14 bases left in between. Germline-derived CDR1 and CDR2 are MGHDK and SYGVNS. The CDR3 spans 13 residues. CDR3 protein: CASSVLTGDGYTF. Here the CDR3 DNA reads TGTGCCAGCAGTGTCCTTACAGGCGACGGCTACACCTTC.

J is TRBJ2-1 and V is TRBV27, with TRBD2 matching 16 bases. CDR1 MNHEY and CDR2 SMNVEV come from the germline V gene (reference sequence). The CDR3 runs to 16 residues. Trimming took 5 bases from V and 8 from J; bases not matched to a gene: 6. CDR3 sequence reads: CASSKMGLAGGDEQFF. The CDR3, as DNA: TGTGCCAGCAGTAAAATGGGACTAGCGGGAGGGGATGAGCAGTTCTTC.

The rearrangement joins TRBV19 to TRBJ1-6; 10 positions match TRBD1. V trimming: 10 bases; J trimming: 6 bases; junction bases outside the gene matches: 3. The length of the CDR3 is 13 residues. Per the germline V gene, CDR1 is LNHDA and CDR2 is SQIVND (reference sequence). CDR3: CATGDRGNSPLHF. CDR3 in DNA: TGTGCCACTGGGGACAGGGGTAATTCACCCCTCCACTTT. Combining the CDR3 with reference TRBV19 and TRBJ1-6 gives the whole variable domain DGGITQSPKYLFRKEGQNVTLSCEQNLNHDAMYWYRQDPGQGLRLIYYSQIVNDFQKGDIAEGYSVSREKKESFPLTVTSAQKNPTAFYLCATGDRGNSPLHFGNGTRLTVT.

The rearrangement joins TRBV4-3 to TRBJ1-1, with 8 positions matching TRBD1. This CDR3 has 13 residues. Germline CDR1 LGHNA, CDR2 YSLEER. After removal of 4 bases from V and 6 bases from J, the junction contained 4 bases not matched to a gene. The CDR3 here is CASSPTGVAEAFF. Written as DNA, the CDR3 is TGCGCCAGCAGCCCGACAGGGGTGGCTGAAGCTTTCTTT.

This chain joins TRBV28 and TRBJ2-1; 11 bases line up with TRBD2. V was clipped by 4 bases and J by 4 bases; unmatched bases: 6. The CDR3 loop spans 16 amino acids. The germline V gene encodes CDR1 MDHEN and CDR2 SYDVKM. The CDR3 nucleotides are TGTGCCAGCAGTTATGAGACTAGCGGGGCTTACAATGAGCAGTTCTTC. Translating it yields CASSYETSGAYNEQFF.

The chain carries TRBV30 and TRBJ1-3; D unclear. This CDR3 comprises 13 residues. Trimming left V 4 bases short and J 0 bases short, with 7 bases between. Germline CDR1 is GTSNPN and CDR2 is SVGIG (reference sequence). The CDR3 nucleotides are TGTGCCTGGACGTCCGACTCTGGAAACACCATATATTTT. Translated: CAWTSDSGNTIYF.

The rearrangement uses TRBV15 and TRBJ1-1; 9 nucleotides match TRBD1. The CDR3 has 17 residues. The germline V gene has CDR1 LNHNV and CDR2 YYDKDF (reference sequence). V shed 4 bases, J shed 1 base, and the junction held 10 bases outside the gene matches. CDR3 region: CATSNPPWDRANTEAFF. CDR3 nucleotides: TGTGCCACCAGCAACCCCCCATGGGACAGGGCGAACACTGAAGCTTTCTTT.

The chain joins TRBV4-1 to TRBJ2-7, with TRBD1 matching 11 bases. The germline V gene has CDR1 MGHRA and CDR2 YSYEKL. This CDR3 has 15 amino acids. V trimming: 1 base; J trimming: 5 bases; junction bases outside the gene matches: 4. Here the CDR3 DNA reads TGCGCCAGCAGCCAAGTGGGACAGGGGGGCCACGAGCAGTACTTC. It translates to CASSQVGQGGHEQYF.

This clone has only a few counts. This sequence joins TRBV6-6 and TRBJ1-2; possibly TRBD1 for D (6 bases). This CDR3 has 13 amino acids. The V and J ends lost 7 bases and 8 bases respectively, with 17 bases between them. Germline values: CDR1 MNHNY, CDR2 SVGAGI (reference sequence). DNA for the CDR3: TGTGCCAGCATTCCCGGAGGGGGGCACGGCTACACCTTC. Translating it yields CASIPGGGHGYTF.

The chain recombines TRBV4-1 with TRBJ2-3; possibly TRBD2 for D (6 bases). V was trimmed by 4 bases and J by 1 base, leaving 9 bases between them. Per germline, CDR1 MGHRA and CDR2 YSYEKL. The CDR3 contains 14 residues. CDR3 bases: TGCGCCAGCAGCCGGGGGGTAGGCACAGATACGCAGTATTTT. Amino acids: CASSRGVGTDTQYF.

The chain recombines TRBV19 with TRBJ1-2; a possible D gene is TRBD1 (5 bases). Germline V gene lookup returns CDR1 LNHDA and CDR2 SQIVND (reference sequence). The V end was cut by 7 bases, the J end by 6 bases, with 21 bases between. The CDR3 length is 15 residues. CDR3 loop: CASTWSGGRYDGYTF. The CDR3 DNA reads as TGTGCCAGTACCTGGAGCGGGGGACGTTACGATGGCTACACCTTC.

The chain recombines TRBV13 with TRBJ2-4; D might be TRBD1 (5 bases). The CDR3 sequence is 16 residues long. Germline V gives CDR1 PRHDT, CDR2 FYEKMQ (reference sequence). The V gene lost 4 bases and the J gene lost 0 bases, with 13 bases spanning the gap. The CDR3 region is CASSSQGPIAKNIQYF. CDR3 in DNA: TGTGCCAGCAGCTCCCAGGGCCCTATAGCCAAAAACATTCAGTACTTC. Supplemented by reference TRBV13 and TRBJ2-4, the full variable domain reads AAGVIQSPRHLIKEKRETATLKCYPIPRHDTVYWYQQGPGQDPQFLISFYEKMQSDKGSIPDRFSAQQFSDYHSELNMSSLELGDSALYFCASSSQGPIAKNIQYFGAGTRLSVL.

Remarks on this clone: Other DNA sequences in this specimen translate into the identical CDR3. J is TRBJ1-1 and V is TRBV9; D is unresolved. This CDR3 has 13 residues. Trimming took off 0 bases at V and 5 bases at J, with 8 bases between the two ends. Germline V CDR1 and CDR2: SGDLS, YYNGEE. The CDR3 region is CASSVGVGTEAFF. Here the CDR3 DNA reads TGTGCCAGCAGCGTAGGGGTTGGGACTGAAGCTTTCTTT.

This clone was seen only a few times. V and J are TRBV9 and TRBJ2-2; D is perhaps TRBD2 (5 bases). The germline gives CDR1 SGDLS, CDR2 YYNGEE. CDR3 length: 14 amino acids. With 3 bases removed from V and 1 base from J, the gap between germline ends came to 7 bases. The CDR3 is CASSAGGNTGELFF. CDR3 coding DNA: TGTGCCAGCAGCGCCGGAGGGAACACCGGGGAGCTGTTTTTT.

This chain uses TRBV27 with TRBJ1-1; D is uncertain. Deletions cut 6 bases from V and 1 base from J, with 9 bases between. Germline loops: CDR1 MNHEY, CDR2 SMNVEV (reference sequence). The CDR3 sequence is 13 residues long. CDR3 nucleotides: TGTGCCAGCAGCTTGGACTGGAACACTGAAGCTTTCTTT. Protein sequence: CASSLDWNTEAFF.

The chain recombines TRBV29-1 with TRBJ2-7, with 10 bases matching TRBD1. V lost 5 bases to trimming and J lost 0 bases; unmatched junction nucleotides: 1. Germline CDR1 reads SQVTM; CDR2 reads ANQGSEA. The length of the CDR3 is 13 residues. CDR3 coding DNA: TGCAGCGTTCGGGACAGGGGCTCCTACGAGCAGTACTTC. Its translation: CSVRDRGSYEQYF.

This sequence joins TRBV4-2 and TRBJ2-7, with 14 positions matching TRBD2. Germline lookup yields CDR1 LGHNA and CDR2 YNFKEQ. The CDR3 consists of 18 residues. Trimming removed 4 bases from V and 2 bases from J; junction bases left unmatched: 10. DNA of the CDR3: TGTGCCAGCAGCCGGGGACTAGCGGGAGTAATCAACGCCTACGAGCAGTACTTC. This encodes CASSRGLAGVINAYEQYF.

This chain joins TRBV4-3 and TRBJ1-5, with D tentatively TRBD1 (5 bases). The CDR3 runs 15 residues. V was pared by 0 bases and J by 7 bases, with 13 bases between. Germline CDR1 is LGHNA and CDR2 is YSLEER. CDR3 nucleotides: TGCGCCAGCAGCCAAGATGGAGGGGATGGGCAGCCCCAGCATTTT. It is translated as CASSQDGGDGQPQHF.

This clone appeared a single time. This sample also contains other DNA sequences that code for the same CDR3. This rearrangement joins TRBV27 to TRBJ1-1; D ambiguous. Trimming cost V 3 bases and J 0 bases, with 5 bases left between them. The CDR3 loop spans 13 amino acids. Germline V gene sequence: CDR1 MNHEY, CDR2 SMNVEV (reference sequence). CDR3 sequence: CASSFGLNTEAFF. The CDR3 coding sequence is TGTGCCAGCAGTTTTGGGCTGAACACTGAAGCTTTCTTT.

V is TRBV4-3 and J is TRBJ2-2, with D unresolved. Trimming left V 0 bases short and J 1 base short, with 12 bases between. Germline lookup yields CDR1 LGHNA and CDR2 YSLEER. CDR3 length: 17 residues. The CDR3 protein is CASSQDLGRQNTGELFF. CDR3 DNA: TGCGCCAGCAGCCAAGATTTAGGCAGGCAGAACACCGGGGAGCTGTTTTTT.

This clone has just one count. This chain links TRBV27 with TRBJ2-7; possibly TRBD2 for D (7 bases). CDR3 length: 15 residues. V was shortened by 2 bases and J by 3 bases, with 14 bases between the two germline ends. CDR1 MNHEY and CDR2 SMNVEV come from the germline V gene (reference sequence). The CDR3 reads CASSLAGDTFYEQYF. The CDR3 DNA is TGTGCCAGCAGTTTAGCGGGGGACACTTTCTACGAGCAGTACTTC.

The chain uses TRBV4-1 and TRBJ2-5; D may be TRBD2 (5 bases). The DNA end is a closer match to TRBJ2-7, so the J assignment may be wrong. CDR1 and CDR2 (germline): MGHRA, YSYEKL. CDR3 length: 15 residues. This CDR3 reads CASSQVLGHLYEQYF. Here the CDR3 DNA reads TGCGCCAGCAGCCAAGTACTAGGTCACCTCTACGAGCAGTACTTC.

The chain links TRBV5-1 to TRBJ2-6, with a tentative D call TRBD1 (6 bases). The germline gives CDR1 SGHRS, CDR2 YFSETQ. The V gene lost 3 bases and the J gene lost 2 bases, with 15 bases spanning the gap. CDR3 length: 17 amino acids. The CDR3 loop is CASSWGPGATGANVLTF. The CDR3 DNA reads TGCGCCAGCAGCTGGGGTCCAGGGGCTACTGGGGCCAACGTCCTGACTTTC.

This chain links TRBV19 with TRBJ2-7; unclear D gene. The CDR3 length is 15 residues. The V and J ends lost 3 bases and 7 bases respectively, with 19 bases between them. From germline, CDR1 is LNHDA and CDR2 SQIVND (reference sequence). CDR3 protein: CASSMFQDGDLEQYF. CDR3 sequence (DNA): TGTGCCAGTAGTATGTTCCAGGACGGAGACTTGGAGCAGTACTTC.

This chain joins TRBV28 and TRBJ2-7, with 8 bases identical to TRBD1. CDR1 and CDR2 (germline): MDHEN, SYDVKM. This CDR3 is built from 13 residues. The chain's CDR3 is CAVEDRTGYEQYF. The CDR3, as DNA: TGTGCTGTTGAGGACCGGACAGGGTACGAGCAGTACTTC.

The chain is built from TRBV13 and TRBJ2-1, with 15 bases identical to TRBD2. V lost 5 bases and J lost 5; bases outside the gene matches: 10. Per the germline V gene, CDR1 is PRHDT and CDR2 is FYEKMQ (reference sequence). This CDR3 has 18 residues. CDR3 in amino acids: CASSPGPGLAGGDNEQFF. The CDR3 DNA is TGTGCCAGCAGCCCAGGCCCCGGACTAGCGGGAGGGGACAATGAGCAGTTCTTC. The full variable domain, completed using reference TRBV13 and TRBJ2-1, is AAGVIQSPRHLIKEKRETATLKCYPIPRHDTVYWYQQGPGQDPQFLISFYEKMQSDKGSIPDRFSAQQFSDYHSELNMSSLELGDSALYFCASSPGPGLAGGDNEQFFGPGTRLTVL.

The chain combines TRBV6-6 with TRBJ2-2; 7 positions agree with TRBD1. The CDR3 has 15 amino acids. Trimming cost V 1 base and J 3 bases; bases outside gene matches: 2. Germline loops: CDR1 MNHNY, CDR2 SVGAGI (reference sequence). This CDR3 is CASSYWDSYTGELFF. The DNA of the CDR3 is TGTGCCAGCAGTTACTGGGACAGCTACACCGGGGAGCTGTTTTTT.

The chain combines TRBV4-3 with TRBJ2-5; 11 bases line up with TRBD2. The junction had 3 bases not matched to a gene; V was cut back by 2 bases and J by 4 bases. CDR1 and CDR2 from the germline V gene are LGHNA and YSLEER. The CDR3 is 15 amino acids. CDR3 sequence: CASSQTSGRSETQYF. The CDR3 DNA sequence: TGCGCCAGCAGCCAAACTAGCGGGAGATCAGAGACCCAGTACTTC.

The gene calls are TRBV28 and TRBJ2-2; D gene ambiguous. The germline V and J ends were trimmed by 6 bases and 3 bases, with 5 bases remaining between them. The CDR3 totals 12 residues. CDR1 and CDR2 from the germline V gene are MDHEN and SYDVKM. This CDR3 reads CASRFDTGELFF. The CDR3 DNA is TGTGCCAGCAGGTTCGACACCGGGGAGCTGTTTTTT.

The chain couples TRBV15 to TRBJ1-2; D is ambiguous. CDR3 size: 14 residues. Germline V gene sequence: CDR1 LNHNV, CDR2 YYDKDF (reference sequence). The V end was cut by 0 bases, the J end by 2 bases, with 7 bases between. For the CDR3, the DNA is TGTGCCACCAGCAGAGATGGAGGGAACTATGGCTACACCTTC. This encodes CATSRDGGNYGYTF.